This T cell receptor (beta chain) is from a study of T cell responses to AZD1222 COVID-19 vaccine. Overall study context: Second-dose intervals of approximately 4 or approximately 12 weeks were pooled.

The V and J ends lost 6 bases and 5 bases, in that order; junction bases with no gene match: 10. CDR1 and CDR2 (germline): SGHRS, YFSETQ. CDR3 size: 15 residues. The data were produced by immunoSEQ multiplex PCR, yet TCRdb's version contains in-frame clones alone and is incomplete. Of over 100,000 clones listed, 90% to 95% are singletons. About this clone itself: What it binds is not known.

Study-wide points: Sampled repertoires all dated from after the peak T cell response. Most donors were white British and more were female, and clonal diversity was possibly underestimated. Baseline seropositivity characterized only six AZD1222 recipients.

The V gene is TRBV5-1, the J gene TRBJ2-7; 11 bases are a match to TRBD1. The TCR sequence derives from an adult in good health. Sequences were derived from peripheral blood, sampled on day 0 of AZD1222 vaccination. CDR3 DNA sequence: TGCGCCAGCACCTTCGGACAGGGGGCATACAACGAGCAGTACTTC. This sequence encodes CASTFGQGAYNEQYF. Based on the CDR3 plus reference TRBV5-1 and TRBJ2-7, the full variable domain is KAGVTQTPRYLIKTRGQQVTLSCSPISGHRSVSWYQQTPGQGLQFLFEYFSETQRNKGNFPGRFSGRQFSNSRSEMNVSTLELGDSALYLCASTFGQGAYNEQYFGPGTRLTVT.